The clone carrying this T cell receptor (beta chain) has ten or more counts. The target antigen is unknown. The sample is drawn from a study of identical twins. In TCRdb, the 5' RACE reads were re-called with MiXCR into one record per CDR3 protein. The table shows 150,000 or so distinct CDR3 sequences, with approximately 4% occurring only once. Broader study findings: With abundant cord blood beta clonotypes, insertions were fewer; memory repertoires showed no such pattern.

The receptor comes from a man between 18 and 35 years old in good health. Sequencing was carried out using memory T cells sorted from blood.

CDR3 protein: CASSGTGIYSNQPQHF. The CDR3 bases are TGTGCCAGCAGCGGGACAGGGATTTATAGCAATCAGCCCCAGCATTTT. This chain joins TRBV12-3 or TRBV12-4 and TRBJ1-5, with TRBD1 matching 9 bases. V lost 6 bases, J lost 0 bases, and 6 bases stayed unmatched. The CDR3 is 16 residues long.